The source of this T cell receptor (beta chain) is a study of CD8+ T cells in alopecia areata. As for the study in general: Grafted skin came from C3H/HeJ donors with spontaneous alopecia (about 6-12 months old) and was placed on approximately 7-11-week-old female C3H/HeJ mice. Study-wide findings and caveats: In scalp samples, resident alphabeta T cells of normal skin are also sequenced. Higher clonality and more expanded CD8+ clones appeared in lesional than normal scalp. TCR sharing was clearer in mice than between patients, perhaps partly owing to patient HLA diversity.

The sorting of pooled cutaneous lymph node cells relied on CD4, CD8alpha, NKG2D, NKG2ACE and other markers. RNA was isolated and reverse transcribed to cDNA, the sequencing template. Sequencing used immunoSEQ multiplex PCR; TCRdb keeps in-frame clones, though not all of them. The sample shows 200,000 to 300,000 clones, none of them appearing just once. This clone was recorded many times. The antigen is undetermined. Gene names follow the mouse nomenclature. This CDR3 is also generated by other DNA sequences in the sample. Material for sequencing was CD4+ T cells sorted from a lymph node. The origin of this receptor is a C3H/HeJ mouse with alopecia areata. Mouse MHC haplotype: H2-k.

This CDR3 reads CASSRQGANTEVFF. The DNA read from the CDR3 is TGTGCTAGCAGTCGACAGGGGGCAAACACA. The chain joins TRBV17 to TRBJ1-1; 9 bases are a match to TRBD1. The CDR3 end lies 4 residues beyond the end of the read and is filled in from the germline J gene. V was clipped by 5 bases and J by 0 bases; unmatched bases: 1. The germline V gene has CDR1 MNHDT and CDR2 YYDKIL. CDR3 length: 14 residues.